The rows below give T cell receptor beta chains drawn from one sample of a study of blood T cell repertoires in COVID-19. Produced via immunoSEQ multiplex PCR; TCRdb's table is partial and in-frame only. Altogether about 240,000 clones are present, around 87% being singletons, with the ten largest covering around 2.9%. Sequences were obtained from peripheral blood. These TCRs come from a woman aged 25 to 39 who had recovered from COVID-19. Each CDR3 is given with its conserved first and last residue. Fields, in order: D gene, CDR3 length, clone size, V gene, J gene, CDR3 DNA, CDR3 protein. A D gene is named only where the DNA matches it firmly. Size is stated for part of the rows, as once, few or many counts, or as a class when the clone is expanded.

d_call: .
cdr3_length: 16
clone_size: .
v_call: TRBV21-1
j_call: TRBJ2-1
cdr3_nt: TGTGCCAGCAGACCAAGAGCGGGGGGGCCGGACAATGAGCAGTTCTTC
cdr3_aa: CASRPRAGGPDNEQFF

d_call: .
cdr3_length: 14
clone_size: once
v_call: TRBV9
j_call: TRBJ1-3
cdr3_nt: TGTGCCAGCAGCGCGGACAGCTCTGGAAACACCATATATTTT
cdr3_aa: CASSADSSGNTIYF

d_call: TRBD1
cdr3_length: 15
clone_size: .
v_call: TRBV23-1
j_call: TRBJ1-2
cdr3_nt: TGCGCCAGCAGTCAATCGTGGACAGGGGGCTATGGCTACACCTTC
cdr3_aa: CASSQSWTGGYGYTF

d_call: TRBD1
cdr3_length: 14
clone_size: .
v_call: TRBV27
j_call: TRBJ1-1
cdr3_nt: TGTGCCAGCAGTCCACAGGGGGCTAACACTGAAGCTTTCTTT
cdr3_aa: CASSPQGANTEAFF

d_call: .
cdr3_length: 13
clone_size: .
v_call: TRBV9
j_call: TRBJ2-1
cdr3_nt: TGTGCCAGCAGCGTAGAAGGGGCCTTAATCCAGTTCTTC
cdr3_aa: CASSVEGALIQFF

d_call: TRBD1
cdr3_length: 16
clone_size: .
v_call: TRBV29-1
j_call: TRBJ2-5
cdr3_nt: TGCAGCGTTGAATGGACAGGCACAAAAGGATGGGAGACCCAGTACTTC
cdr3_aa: CSVEWTGTKGWETQYF

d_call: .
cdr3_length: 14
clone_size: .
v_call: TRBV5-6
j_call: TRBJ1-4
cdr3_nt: TGTGCCAGCAGCTTGGCCCACGGGAGTGAAAAACTGTTTTTT
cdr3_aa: CASSLAHGSEKLFF

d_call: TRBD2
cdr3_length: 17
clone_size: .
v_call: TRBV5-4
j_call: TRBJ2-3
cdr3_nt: TGTGCCAGCAGTTCCCGACTGATGCGGGGGGCAACAGATACGCAGTATTTT
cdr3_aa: CASSSRLMRGATDTQYF

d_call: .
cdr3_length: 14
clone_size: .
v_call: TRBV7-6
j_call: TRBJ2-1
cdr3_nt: TGTGCCAGCAGCTTAGGAGCTCGGGGGAATGAGCAGTTCTTC
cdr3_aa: CASSLGARGNEQFF

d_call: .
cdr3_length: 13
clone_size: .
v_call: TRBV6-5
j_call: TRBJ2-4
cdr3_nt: TGTGCCAGCAGTCCACAGGGTGGGAACATTCAGTACTTC
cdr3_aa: CASSPQGGNIQYF

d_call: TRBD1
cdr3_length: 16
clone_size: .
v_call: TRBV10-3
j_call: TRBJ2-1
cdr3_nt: TGTGCCATCAGTGGGCAAGGACAGGACCCGAACAATGAGCAGTTCTTC
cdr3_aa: CAISGQGQDPNNEQFF

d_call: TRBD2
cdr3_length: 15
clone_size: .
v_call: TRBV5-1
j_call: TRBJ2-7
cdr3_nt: TGCGCCAGCAGCTTGGTAGCGGGGGGAGGGTACGAGCAGTACTTC
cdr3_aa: CASSLVAGGGYEQYF

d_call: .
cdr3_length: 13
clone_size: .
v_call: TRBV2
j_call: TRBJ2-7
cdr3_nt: TGTGCCAGCAGGGAAATGTACAGCTACGAGCAGTACTTC
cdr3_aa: CASREMYSYEQYF

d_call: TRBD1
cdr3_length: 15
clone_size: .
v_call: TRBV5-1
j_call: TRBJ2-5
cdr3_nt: TGCGCCAGCAGCTCAGTGACAGGGGGCGAAGAGACCCAGTACTTC
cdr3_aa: CASSSVTGGEETQYF

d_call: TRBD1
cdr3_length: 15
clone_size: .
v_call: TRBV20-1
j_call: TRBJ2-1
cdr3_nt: TGCAGTGCTAGTTCAGGGGGCAGACTTACAAATGAGCAGTTCTTC
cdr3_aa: CSASSGGRLTNEQFF

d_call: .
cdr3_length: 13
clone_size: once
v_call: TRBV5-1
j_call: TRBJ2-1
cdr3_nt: TGCGCCAGCAGCTTGTTAGGGGCCAATGAGCAGTTCTTC
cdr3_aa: CASSLLGANEQFF

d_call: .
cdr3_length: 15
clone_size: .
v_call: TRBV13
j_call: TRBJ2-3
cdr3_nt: TGTGCCAGCAGCTTAGGGCGGGGGCCCACAGATACGCAGTATTTT
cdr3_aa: CASSLGRGPTDTQYF

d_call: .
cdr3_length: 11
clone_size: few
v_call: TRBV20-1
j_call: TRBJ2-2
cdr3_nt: TGCAGTGCTACCAGTATGGGGGAGCTGTTTTTT
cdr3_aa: CSATSMGELFF

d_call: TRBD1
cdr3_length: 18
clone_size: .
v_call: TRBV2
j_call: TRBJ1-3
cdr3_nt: TGTGCCAGCAGTGCATTCTCGGGACAGGGGGGACCCGAAGACACCATATATTTT
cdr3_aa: CASSAFSGQGGPEDTIYF

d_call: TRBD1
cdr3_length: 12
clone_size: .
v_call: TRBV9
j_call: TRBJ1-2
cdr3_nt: TGTGCCAGCAGGACAGGGGTAGATGGCTACACCTTC
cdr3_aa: CASRTGVDGYTF

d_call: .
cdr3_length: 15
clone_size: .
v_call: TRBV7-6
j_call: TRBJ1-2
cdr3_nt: TGTGCCAGCAGCTCCCGGGGGGGCGACTCTTATGGCTACACCTTC
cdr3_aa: CASSSRGGDSYGYTF

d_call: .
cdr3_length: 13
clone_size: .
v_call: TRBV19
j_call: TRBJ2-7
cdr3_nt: TGTGCCAGTATGGGGACCGGGGGCTACGAGCAGTACTTC
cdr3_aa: CASMGTGGYEQYF

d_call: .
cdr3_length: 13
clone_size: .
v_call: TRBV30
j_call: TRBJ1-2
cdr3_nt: TGTGCCTGGAGTCCGGGTACTGACTATGGCTACACCTTC
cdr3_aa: CAWSPGTDYGYTF

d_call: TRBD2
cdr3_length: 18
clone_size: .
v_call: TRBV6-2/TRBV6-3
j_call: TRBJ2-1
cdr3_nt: TGTGCCAGCAGTTCAGGACTAGCGGGGGGGCCAGGGAACAATGAGCAGTTCTTC
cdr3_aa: CASSSGLAGGPGNNEQFF

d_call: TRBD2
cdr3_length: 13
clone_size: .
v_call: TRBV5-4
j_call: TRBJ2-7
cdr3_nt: TGTGCCAGCAGCTCACAGCGGGACTACGAGCAGTACTTC
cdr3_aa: CASSSQRDYEQYF

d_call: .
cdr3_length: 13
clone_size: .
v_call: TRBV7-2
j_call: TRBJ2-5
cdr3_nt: TGTGCCAGCAGCGCTCAGGGGCAAGAGACCCAGTACTTC
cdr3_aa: CASSAQGQETQYF

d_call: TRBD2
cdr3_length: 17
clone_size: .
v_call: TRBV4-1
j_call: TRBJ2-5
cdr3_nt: TGCGCCAGCAGCCCGCCCGCTATCTTGGGGGAGGGAGAGACCCAGTACTTC
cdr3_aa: CASSPPAILGEGETQYF

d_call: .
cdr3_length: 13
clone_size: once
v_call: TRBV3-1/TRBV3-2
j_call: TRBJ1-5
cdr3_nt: TGTGCCAGCAGCCAGGCGGGTGGACAGCCCCAGCATTTT
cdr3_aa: CASSQAGGQPQHF

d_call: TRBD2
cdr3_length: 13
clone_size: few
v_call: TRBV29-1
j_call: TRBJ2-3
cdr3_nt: TGCAGCGTTGAAAAGCGGGGGGCGGATACGCAGTATTTT
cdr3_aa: CSVEKRGADTQYF

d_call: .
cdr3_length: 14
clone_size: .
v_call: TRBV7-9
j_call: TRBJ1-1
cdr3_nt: TGTGCCAGCAGCTCTAGTAGCGGGGAGGGTAAGGCTTTCTTT
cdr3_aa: CASSSSSGEGKAFF

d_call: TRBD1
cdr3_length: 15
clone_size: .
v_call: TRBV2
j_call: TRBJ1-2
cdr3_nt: TGTGCCAGCAGCCAGAAAATCAGGGGGCTCTATGGCTACACCTTC
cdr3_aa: CASSQKIRGLYGYTF

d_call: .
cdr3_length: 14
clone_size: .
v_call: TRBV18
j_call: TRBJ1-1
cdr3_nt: TGTGCCAGCTCACCAAGACTGCAAGGCGCTGAAGCTTTCTTT
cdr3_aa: CASSPRLQGAEAFF

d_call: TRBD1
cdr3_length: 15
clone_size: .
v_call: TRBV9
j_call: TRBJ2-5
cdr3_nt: TGTGCCAGCAGCATACGGACAGGGCGGCAAGAGACCCAGTACTTC
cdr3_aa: CASSIRTGRQETQYF

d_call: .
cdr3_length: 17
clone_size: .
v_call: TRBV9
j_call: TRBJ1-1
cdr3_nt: TGTGCCAGCAGCCCCCGCGGGGGCGCCGATCACGGCACTGAAGCTTTCTTT
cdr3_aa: CASSPRGGADHGTEAFF

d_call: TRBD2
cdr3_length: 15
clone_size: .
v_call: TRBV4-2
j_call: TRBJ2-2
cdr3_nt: TGTGCCAGCAGCCCGGGACTAGAGCGCACCGGGGAGCTGTTTTTT
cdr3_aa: CASSPGLERTGELFF

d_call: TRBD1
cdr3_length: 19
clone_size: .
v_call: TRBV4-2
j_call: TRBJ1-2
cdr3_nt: TGTGCCAGCAGCCAAGCTCCCGGGACAGGGGAAAATACGCTGTATGGCTACACCTTC
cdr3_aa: CASSQAPGTGENTLYGYTF

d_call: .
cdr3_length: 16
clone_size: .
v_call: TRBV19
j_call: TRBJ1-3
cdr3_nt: TGTGCCAGTAGTGCGCGACAGGCGATCTCTGGAAACACCATATATTTT
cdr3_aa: CASSARQAISGNTIYF

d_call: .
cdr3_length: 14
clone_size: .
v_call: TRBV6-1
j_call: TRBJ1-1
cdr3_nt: TGTGCCAGCATTCCCAGGGGATCGAGCACTGAAGCTTTCTTT
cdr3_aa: CASIPRGSSTEAFF

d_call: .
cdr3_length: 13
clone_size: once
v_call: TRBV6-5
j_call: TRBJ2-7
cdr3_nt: TGTGCCAGCATGGAGCAGATCTCCTACGAGCAGTACTTC
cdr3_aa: CASMEQISYEQYF

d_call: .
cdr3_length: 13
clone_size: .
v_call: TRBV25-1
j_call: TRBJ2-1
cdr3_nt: TGTGCCAGCAGTGATTCGGTGCACAATGAGCAGTTCTTC
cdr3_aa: CASSDSVHNEQFF

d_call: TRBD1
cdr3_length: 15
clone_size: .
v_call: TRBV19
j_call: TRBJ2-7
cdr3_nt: TGTGCCAGTAGTATGCGCGTAGGGGGCCCCTACGAGCAGTACTTC
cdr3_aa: CASSMRVGGPYEQYF

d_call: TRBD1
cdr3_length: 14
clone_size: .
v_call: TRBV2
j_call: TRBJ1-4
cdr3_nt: TGTGCCAGCAGTGTGGACAGGGGGAATGAAAAACTGTTTTTT
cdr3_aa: CASSVDRGNEKLFF

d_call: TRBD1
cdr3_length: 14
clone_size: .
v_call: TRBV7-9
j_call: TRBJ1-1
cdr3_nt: TGTGCCAGCAGCTTGGGACAGGGGACCACTGAAGCTTTCTTT
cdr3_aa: CASSLGQGTTEAFF

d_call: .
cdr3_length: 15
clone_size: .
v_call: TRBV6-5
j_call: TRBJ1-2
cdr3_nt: TGTGCCAGCAGTTACAGTCAGGGGCCGAACTATGGCTACACCTTC
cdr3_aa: CASSYSQGPNYGYTF

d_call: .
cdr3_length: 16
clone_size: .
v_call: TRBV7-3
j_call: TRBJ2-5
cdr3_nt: TGTGCCAGCAGCTTAACCTTAAAGGGGCCACAAGAGACCCAGTACTTC
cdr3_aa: CASSLTLKGPQETQYF

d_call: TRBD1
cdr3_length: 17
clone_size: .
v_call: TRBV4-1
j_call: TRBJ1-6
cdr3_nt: TGCGCCAGCAGCCAAGCGATTCCTAGGGGGCGGAATTCACCCCTCCACTTT
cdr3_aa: CASSQAIPRGRNSPLHF

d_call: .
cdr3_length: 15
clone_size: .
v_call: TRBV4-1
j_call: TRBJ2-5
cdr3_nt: TGCGCCAGCAGCCAAGATCTGGGGCGTCAAGAGACCCAGTACTTC
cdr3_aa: CASSQDLGRQETQYF

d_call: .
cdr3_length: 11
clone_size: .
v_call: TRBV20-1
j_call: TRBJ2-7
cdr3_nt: TGCAGTGCTAGCAGGGGTTACGAGCAGTACTTC
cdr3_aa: CSASRGYEQYF

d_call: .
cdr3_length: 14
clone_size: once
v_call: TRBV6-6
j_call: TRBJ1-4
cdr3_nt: TGTGCCACGAAGACGGGATCAACTAATGAAAAACTGTTTTTT
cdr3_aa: CATKTGSTNEKLFF

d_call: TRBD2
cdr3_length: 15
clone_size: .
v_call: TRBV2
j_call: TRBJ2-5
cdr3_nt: TGTGCCAGCAGTGAAGGGCTAGCGGGGGTCTCGACCCAGTACTTC
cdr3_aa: CASSEGLAGVSTQYF

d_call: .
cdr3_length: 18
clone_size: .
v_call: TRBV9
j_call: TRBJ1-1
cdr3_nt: TGTGCCAGCAGCGTAACAGGGAGTCCCCCGGCCATGAACACTGAAGCTTTCTTT
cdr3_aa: CASSVTGSPPAMNTEAFF

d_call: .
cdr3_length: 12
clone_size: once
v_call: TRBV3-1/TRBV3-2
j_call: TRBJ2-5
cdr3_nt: TGTGCCAGCAGCCAATCACTATCGGGCCAGTACTTC
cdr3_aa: CASSQSLSGQYF

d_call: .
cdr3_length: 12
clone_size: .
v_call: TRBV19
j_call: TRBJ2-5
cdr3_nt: TGTGCCAGTAGTATTTCCGGAGAGACCCAGTACTTC
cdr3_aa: CASSISGETQYF

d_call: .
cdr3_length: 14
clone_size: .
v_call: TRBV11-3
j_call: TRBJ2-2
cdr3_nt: TGTGCCAGCAGCTTAGGGGGAGACGTCGGGGAGCTGTTTTTT
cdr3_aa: CASSLGGDVGELFF

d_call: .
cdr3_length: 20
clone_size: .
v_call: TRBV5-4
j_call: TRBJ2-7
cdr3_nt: TGTGCCAGCAGCTTCAAACTCCTCGTTCATAGGACAGTCGACTCCTACGAGCAGTACTTC
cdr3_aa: CASSFKLLVHRTVDSYEQYF